This TCR beta chain appears in the sequencing data of a study of Ad26.COV2.S vaccination and SARS-CoV-2 variants. Turning to this clone: Its cognate antigen is unknown.

V was shortened by 2 bases and J by 0 bases, with 9 bases between the two germline ends. Germline V gene lookup returns CDR1 SNHLY and CDR2 FYNNEI. CDR3 size: 15 residues. The study's findings and limits: A substantial breadth of spike-specific CD8+ and CD4+ T cell responses after vaccination has been reported.

Libraries were prepared by immunoSEQ multiplex PCR; TCRdb keeps only in-frame clonotypes and omits some of them. The sample contains 350,000 to 450,000 clones, around 92% of which appear only once. This rearrangement joins TRBV2 to TRBJ2-3, with a tentative D call TRBD2 (6 bases). The sample consisted of peripheral blood, taken after recovery from COVID-19. The receptor was derived from a human donor who had recovered from COVID-19. CDR3 DNA sequence: TGTGCCAGCAGTGAAACGGGGGATAGCACAGATACGCAGTATTTT. It is translated as CASSETGDSTDTQYF.